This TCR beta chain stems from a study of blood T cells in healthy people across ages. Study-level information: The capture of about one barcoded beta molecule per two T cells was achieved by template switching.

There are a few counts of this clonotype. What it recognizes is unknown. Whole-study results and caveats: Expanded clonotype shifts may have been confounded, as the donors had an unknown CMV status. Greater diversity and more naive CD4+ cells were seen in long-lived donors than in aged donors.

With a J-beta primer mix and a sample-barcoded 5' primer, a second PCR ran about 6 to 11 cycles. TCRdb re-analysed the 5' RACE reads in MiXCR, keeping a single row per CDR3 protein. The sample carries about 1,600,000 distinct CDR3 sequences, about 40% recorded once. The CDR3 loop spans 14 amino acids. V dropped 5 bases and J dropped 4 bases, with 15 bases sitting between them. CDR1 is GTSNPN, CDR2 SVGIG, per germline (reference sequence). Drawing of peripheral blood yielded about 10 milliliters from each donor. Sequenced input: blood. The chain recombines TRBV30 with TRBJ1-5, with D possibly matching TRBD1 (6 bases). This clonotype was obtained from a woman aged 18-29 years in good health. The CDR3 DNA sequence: TGTGCCTGGGGAACAGGGCCCCCAAATCAGCCCCAGCATTTT. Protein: CAWGTGPPNQPQHF.